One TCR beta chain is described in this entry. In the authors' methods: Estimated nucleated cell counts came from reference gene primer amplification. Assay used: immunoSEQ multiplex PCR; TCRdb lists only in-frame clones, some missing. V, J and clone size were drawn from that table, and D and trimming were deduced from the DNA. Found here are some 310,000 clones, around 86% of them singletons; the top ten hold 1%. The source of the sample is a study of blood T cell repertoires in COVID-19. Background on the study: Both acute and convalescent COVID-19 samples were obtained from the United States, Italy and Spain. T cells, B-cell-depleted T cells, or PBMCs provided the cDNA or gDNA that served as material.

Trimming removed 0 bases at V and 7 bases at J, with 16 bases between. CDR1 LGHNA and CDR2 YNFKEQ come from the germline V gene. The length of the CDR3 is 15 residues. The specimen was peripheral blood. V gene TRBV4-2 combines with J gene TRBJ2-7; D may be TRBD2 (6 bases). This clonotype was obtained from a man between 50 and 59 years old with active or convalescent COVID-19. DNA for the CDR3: TGTGCCAGCAGCCAAGATTCCGGGGAGGCCAGAGAGCAGTACTTC. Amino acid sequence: CASSQDSGEAREQYF.